A selection of T cell receptor beta chains follows, all from one sample in a study of T-cell memory formation after mild COVID-19. TCRdb ran MiXCR on the 5' RACE reads and lists one entry per CDR3 protein. Of 150,000 to 200,000 distinct CDR3 sequences in the sample, 9.5% to 13% were seen once. Sequencing was performed on PBMCs or a T cell subset sorted from them (not recorded which). These receptor sequences come from a man aged 18 to 30 who had mild COVID-19 (a few samples of this study predate the infection). Cell type and time point are not known. The CDR3 runs from the conserved cysteine through the conserved F or W. A D gene is named only where the DNA matches it firmly. Clone size is shown for a subset of rows, as once, few, many or a class of expanded clone.

v_gene,d_gene,j_gene,abundance,CDR3aa,CDR3nt
TRBV7-9,.,TRBJ1-4,.,CASSPVLLKGEKLFF,TGTGCCAGCAGCCCCGTCCTCTTGAAGGGCGAAAAACTGTTTTTT
TRBV7-9,.,TRBJ2-3,.,CSSSLLQGTDTQYF,TGTTCCAGCAGCTTACTACAGGGCACAGATACGCAGTATTTT
TRBV6-6,TRBD2,TRBJ2-1,.,CASRDTGGPGEQFF,TGTGCCAGCAGGGATACGGGGGGGCCGGGTGAGCAGTTCTTC
TRBV5-1,TRBD1,TRBJ2-7,many,CASSSAGTGPSQQYF,TGCGCCAGCAGCTCGGCCGGGACAGGGCCCTCTCAGCAGTACTTC
TRBV5-5,TRBD1,TRBJ2-5,few,CASSLWGTGSRETQYF,TGTGCCAGCAGCTTGTGGGGGACAGGTTCAAGGGAGACCCAGTACTTC
TRBV29-1,.,TRBJ1-2,many,CSVGTTEGYTF,TGCAGCGTTGGGACCACGGAGGGCTACACCTTC
TRBV20-1,.,TRBJ2-5,many,CSARLLQYQETQYF,TGCAGTGCTAGGCTCCTCCAATACCAAGAGACCCAGTACTTC
TRBV6-1,.,TRBJ2-5,.,CASRGGRLETQYF,TGTGCCAGCAGGGGGGGCCGGCTGGAGACCCAGTACTTC
TRBV5-5,.,TRBJ1-6,few,CASTDRNFVLPYNSPLHF,TGTGCCAGCACCGACAGGAACTTCGTCTTGCCCTATAATTCACCCCTCCACTTT
TRBV5-1,TRBD2,TRBJ2-5,few,CASSLDGGGQETQYF,TGCGCCAGCAGCTTGGACGGGGGGGGCCAAGAGACCCAGTACTTC